Listed below are T cell receptor beta chains from one sample, sequenced in a study of blood T cells in healthy people across ages. TCRdb analysed the 5' RACE reads with MiXCR anew, one entry per CDR3 protein. The table shows around 750,000 distinct CDR3 sequences, with approximately 55% occurring only once. The sample comprised blood. The receptors were gathered from an elderly man in good health. Each CDR3 is given with its conserved first and last residue. A D gene is named only where the DNA matches it firmly. Size is stated for part of the rows, as once, few or many counts, or as a class when the clone is expanded.

D,V,size,J,CDR3
.,TRBV24-1,.,TRBJ2-7,CATSLSSAYPYEQYF
.,TRBV2,many,TRBJ2-3,CASSAAGRTDTQYF
.,TRBV7-9,few,TRBJ1-1,CASSLGGPPEAFF
TRBD2,TRBV4-2,few,TRBJ2-5,CASSQDRLATQETQYF
TRBD1,TRBV5-1,few,TRBJ2-1,CASSRDRGANEQFF
.,TRBV5-1,.,TRBJ2-7,CASSPGHRGSYEQYF
TRBD1,TRBV12-3/TRBV12-4,.,TRBJ1-5,CASSVAGGAQPQHF
.,TRBV24-1,few,TRBJ2-5,CATSDPTQGRETQYF
.,TRBV9,.,TRBJ2-7,CASSVIGSNEQYF
TRBD1,TRBV18,.,TRBJ1-1,CATNRQDRGWPEAFF
TRBD2,TRBV12-3/TRBV12-4,.,.,CASSFMVAGGPLAKNIQYF
TRBD1,TRBV4-1,.,TRBJ1-2,CASSQWAPGTALSNYGYTF
.,TRBV7-6,.,TRBJ2-7,CASSYTGLGEQYF
.,TRBV7-6,.,TRBJ2-7,CASSPSPRGPYEQYF
TRBD1,TRBV7-9,.,TRBJ2-1,CASSPGTGGLYNEQFF
.,TRBV3-1,few,TRBJ1-1,CASSVLSEEAFF
.,TRBV7-2,many,TRBJ2-3,CASSHSISSTDTQYF
TRBD2,TRBV5-1,.,TRBJ2-1,CASSFSGPSYNEQFF
.,TRBV29-1,.,TRBJ1-2,CSARASGEGYTF
.,TRBV20-1,.,TRBJ2-6,CSARDPGSSGANVLTF
TRBD1,TRBV24-1,few,TRBJ2-7,CATSDYRGSTYEQYF
.,TRBV20-1,.,TRBJ1-4,CSSGEVTTEKLFF
TRBD2,TRBV28,few,TRBJ2-7,CASRHPGLAGSYEQYF
.,TRBV13,.,TRBJ2-7,CASSRRTVRGEQYF
.,TRBV24-1,once,TRBJ2-2,CATSLAANTGELFF
TRBD2,TRBV6-6,.,TRBJ2-1,CASSPGTSGRARGEQFF
.,TRBV28,.,TRBJ1-1,CASSFGTVNTEAFF
.,TRBV15,.,TRBJ2-1,CATSPGETTGNEQFF
TRBD1,TRBV29-1,.,TRBJ2-5,CSAETGAETQYF
.,TRBV7-2,once,TRBJ2-1,CASSLALTGKSYNEQFF
.,TRBV25-1,few,TRBJ2-5,CASVRDGVGEQYF
.,TRBV28,.,TRBJ2-5,CASSLFQGMRETQYF
TRBD2,TRBV7-6,.,TRBJ2-1,CASSLGFLGGRMGNEQFF
.,TRBV3-1,.,TRBJ2-1,CASSQDLLAPEESSYNEQFF
.,TRBV27,.,TRBJ2-3,CASSPIGPTRRYAYF
TRBD1,TRBV12-3/TRBV12-4,few,TRBJ2-7,CASSLLGTGNIYEQYF
TRBD2,TRBV5-1,.,TRBJ2-3,CASSTGLAGGPGDTQYF
.,TRBV24-1,.,TRBJ1-1,CATSDFRQGKAFF
TRBD1,TRBV20-1,.,TRBJ1-1,CSASRQGVRTEAFF
TRBD2,TRBV29-1,.,TRBJ2-1,CSVEGAGGRDEQFF
.,TRBV28,.,TRBJ2-7,CASSSGKLYEQYF
.,TRBV9,.,TRBJ2-3,CASSVLGGHSDTQYF
.,TRBV20-1,few,TRBJ2-5,CSARGTSTGEQYF
TRBD1,TRBV7-3,many,TRBJ2-1,CASSPTGADYNEQFF
.,TRBV9,few,TRBJ2-7,CASSGLANEQYF
.,TRBV3-1,.,TRBJ2-7,CASSHYDYEQYF
.,TRBV5-1,.,TRBJ2-1,CASSGDTTFYNEQFF
.,TRBV6-5,.,TRBJ1-4,CASSYSWQKGEKLFF
TRBD2,TRBV20-1,few,TRBJ2-7,CSARVGTSGGPYEQYF
TRBD1,TRBV29-1,.,TRBJ1-1,CSVGAGQVERRAFF
.,TRBV20-1,few,TRBJ1-1,CSARDRGTEAFF
.,TRBV9,few,TRBJ2-5,CASSVDISRETQYF
TRBD2,TRBV28,.,TRBJ2-2,CASTPGLAGLFF